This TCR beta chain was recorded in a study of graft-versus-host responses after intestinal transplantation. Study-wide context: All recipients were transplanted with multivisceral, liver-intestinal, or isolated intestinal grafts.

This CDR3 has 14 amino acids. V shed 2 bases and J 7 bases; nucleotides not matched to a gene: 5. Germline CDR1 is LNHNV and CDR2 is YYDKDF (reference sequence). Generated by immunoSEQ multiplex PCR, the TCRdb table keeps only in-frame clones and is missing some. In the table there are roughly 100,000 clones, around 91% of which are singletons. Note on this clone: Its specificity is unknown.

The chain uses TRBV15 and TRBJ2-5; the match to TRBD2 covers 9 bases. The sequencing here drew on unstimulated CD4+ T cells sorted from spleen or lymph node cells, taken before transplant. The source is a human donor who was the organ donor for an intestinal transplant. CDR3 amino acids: CATSRLAGQGTQYF. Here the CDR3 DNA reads TGTGCCACCAGCAGACTAGCGGGGCAGGGGACCCAGTACTTC.